A single sample is the source of the 32 T cell receptor beta chains below, sequenced in a study of T cells in localized non-small cell lung cancer. The assay was immunoSEQ multiplex PCR, and TCRdb's table has in-frame clones only and misses some. The data contain about 52,000 clones, around nine tenths of them singletons. Source: PBMCs, taken before any cancer treatment. All receptors derive from a female donor with stage II lung adenocarcinoma.

This sequence joins TRBV7-2 and TRBJ1-1; D unclear. The CDR3 consists of 14 residues. Trimming removed 4 bases at V and 0 bases at J, with 9 bases between. Germline V lookup: CDR1 SGHTA, CDR2 FQGNSA. CDR3 in amino acids: CASSSRQMNTEAFF. The DNA of the CDR3 is TGTGCCAGCAGCTCGAGGCAGATGAACACTGAAGCTTTCTTT.

This chain joins TRBV19 and TRBJ1-1; no clear D. The germline V gene encodes CDR1 LNHDA and CDR2 SQIVND (reference sequence). V was cut by 6 bases and J by 4 bases, with 12 bases left in between. This CDR3 contains 13 residues. CDR3 residues: CASRWGRGTEAFF. Written as DNA, the CDR3 is TGTGCCAGTAGATGGGGTCGCGGCACTGAAGCTTTCTTT.

The genes are TRBV19 and TRBJ1-6; D uncertain. The V gene's germline CDR1 is LNHDA and CDR2 SQIVND (reference sequence). CDR3 length: 13 residues. The ends were cut back, 3 bases at V and 6 bases at J, with 6 bases in the middle. CDR3 protein: CASSIGLNSPLHF. As DNA, the CDR3 is TGTGCCAGTAGTATCGGGCTTAATTCACCCCTCCACTTT.

CDR3 protein: CACSGVGTSYNEQFF. CDR3 nucleotides: TGTGCCTGCTCGGGGGTGGGTACCTCCTACAATGAGCAGTTCTTC. V and J are TRBV30 and TRBJ2-1; weak D call: TRBD2 (6 bases). CDR3 length: 15 amino acids. The V end lost 6 bases, the J end lost 0 bases, and 15 bases lay between the germline ends. Germline V gives CDR1 GTSNPN, CDR2 SVGIG (reference sequence). Full variable domain (outside the CDR3, taken from reference TRBV30 and TRBJ2-1): SQTIHQWPATLVQPVGSPLSLECTVEGTSNPNLYWYRQAAGRGLQLLFYSVGIGQISSEVPQNLSASRPQDRQFILSSKKLLLSDSGFYLCACSGVGTSYNEQFFGPGTRLTVL.

This clone was seen once. The V and J genes are TRBV27 and TRBJ2-7; TRBD1 matches at 7 bases. The CDR3 is 13 amino acids. Germline lookup yields CDR1 MNHEY and CDR2 SMNVEV (reference sequence). J lost 3 bases, V lost 5 bases, and 4 bases had no gene match. The CDR3 loop reads CASSPTGFYEQYF. The CDR3 DNA sequence: TGTGCCAGCAGTCCGACAGGGTTCTACGAGCAGTACTTC.

This clone is a singleton in its sample. The chain links TRBV7-9 to TRBJ1-1; D is unresolved. The germline V gene encodes CDR1 SEHNR and CDR2 FQNEAQ (reference sequence). This CDR3 spans 13 amino acids. Trimming stripped 1 base from V and 6 bases from J, with 9 bases between. CDR3 in amino acids: CASSLGAQAEAFF. DNA for the CDR3: TGTGCCAGCAGCTTAGGGGCCCAGGCTGAAGCTTTCTTT.

The J gene is TRBJ2-7, the V gene TRBV6-4; 7 positions match TRBD2. The CDR3 consists of 14 residues. J gave up 1 base and V 5 bases, and 5 bases lay outside the gene matches. The germline V gene encodes CDR1 MRHNA and CDR2 SNTAGT. In nucleotides, the CDR3 is TGTGCCAGCAGTCCAGGACTAGGTTCCTACGAGCAGTACTTC. As protein: CASSPGLGSYEQYF.

The V call is TRBV19, the J call TRBJ2-7; D tentatively fits TRBD1 or TRBD2 (5 bases each). The CDR3 length is 14 residues. Germline-derived CDR1 and CDR2 are LNHDA and SQIVND (reference sequence). V lost 4 bases and J lost 4, with 14 bases in between. The CDR3 spells CASSTGSVGYEQYF. CDR3 in DNA: TGTGCCAGTAGTACAGGGAGTGTGGGATACGAGCAGTACTTC.

CDR3 sequence (DNA): TGTGCCAGCAATGACAGGGTTGGGTATGGCTACACCTTC. It codes for CASNDRVGYGYTF. This chain joins TRBV2 and TRBJ1-2, with 7 bases aligning to TRBD1. This CDR3 is built from 13 residues. Germline V gives CDR1 SNHLY, CDR2 FYNNEI. Trimming removed 7 bases from V and 5 bases from J; junction bases left unmatched: 7.

This clone was observed a few times. The rearrangement joins TRBV19 to TRBJ1-1; D is undetermined. The CDR3 has 11 amino acids. Germline V gives CDR1 LNHDA, CDR2 SQIVND (reference sequence). The CDR3 is CASRTDTEAFF. DNA for the CDR3: TGTGCTTCAAGGACGGACACTGAAGCTTTCTTT. The full variable domain, in which reference TRBV19 and TRBJ1-1 provide the parts outside the CDR3, is DGGITQSPKYLFRKEGQNVTLSCEQNLNHDAMYWYRQDPGQGLRLIYYSQIVNDFQKGDIAEGYSVSREKKESFPLTVTSAQKNPTAFYLCASRTDTEAFFGQGTRLTVV.

This rearrangement joins TRBV4-1 to TRBJ2-5; 7 positions agree with TRBD1. The CDR3 consists of 16 residues. V was pared by 0 bases and J by 5 bases, with 9 bases of the junction left unmatched. Germline V gene data show CDR1 as MGHRA and CDR2 as YSYEKL. Here the CDR3 reads CASSQEIGGGWETQYF. The CDR3, as DNA: TGCGCCAGCAGCCAAGAGATAGGGGGCGGTTGGGAGACCCAGTACTTC.

The V gene is TRBV12-5, the J gene TRBJ2-5; unclear D gene. The V gene lost 4 bases and the J gene lost 0 bases, with 12 bases spanning the gap. The germline V gene encodes CDR1 LGHNT and CDR2 FRNRAP. The CDR3 runs 15 residues. CDR3 coding DNA: TGTGCTAGTGGTTCTTCAAGCGCCTACCAAGAGACCCAGTACTTC. Translation: CASGSSSAYQETQYF.

The V call is TRBV11-2, the J call TRBJ2-5; 9 bases align to TRBD2. The junction had 8 bases not matched to a gene; V was cut back by 1 base and J by 2 bases. This CDR3 is 17 amino acids long. Germline V gives CDR1 SGHAT, CDR2 FQNNGV. CDR3 in DNA: TGTGCCAGCAGCTTAGGTATCAGGCTAGCGGGACAAGAGACCCAGTACTTC. Its translation: CASSLGIRLAGQETQYF.

The chain links TRBV6-6 to TRBJ1-1; tentatively, D is TRBD1 (5 bases). Trimming shortened V by 2 bases and J by 5 bases, and 6 bases separated the two germline ends. The CDR3 loop spans 12 amino acids. CDR1 and CDR2 (germline): MNHNY, SVGAGI (reference sequence). The CDR3, as DNA: TGTGCCAGCAGTTACGAGGGGACTGAAGCTTTCTTT. Translated: CASSYEGTEAFF.

This CDR3 reads CASSLTSGRPGTQYF. CDR3 sequence (DNA): TGTGCCAGCAGCCTGACTAGCGGAAGACCGGGTACGCAGTATTTT. This sequence joins TRBV5-4 and TRBJ2-3, with 9 bases aligning to TRBD2. The V and J ends lost 4 bases and 8 bases, in that order; junction bases with no gene match: 11. The CDR3 extends over 15 amino acids. Per germline, CDR1 SGHNT and CDR2 YYREEE (reference sequence).

The genes are TRBV27 and TRBJ2-2; D might be TRBD1 (5 bases). Germline V CDR1 and CDR2: MNHEY, SMNVEV (reference sequence). The V end lost 6 bases, the J end lost 1 base, and 9 bases lay between the germline ends. The CDR3 covers 14 residues. This CDR3 reads CASRLRENTGELFF. CDR3 in DNA: TGTGCCAGCAGACTCAGGGAGAACACCGGGGAGCTGTTTTTT.

CDR3 in amino acids: CASSLSKLTGELFF. CDR3 in DNA: TGCGCCAGCAGCTTGTCTAAGCTTACCGGGGAGCTGTTTTTT. This chain uses TRBV5-1 with TRBJ2-2; D not resolved. V shed 1 base and J shed 5 bases, with 9 bases lying between them. Looked up from germline, CDR1 is SGHRS and CDR2 is YFSETQ. The CDR3 runs 14 residues. The variable domain in full, with the rest retrieved from reference TRBV5-1 and TRBJ2-2, is KAGVTQTPRYLIKTRGQQVTLSCSPISGHRSVSWYQQTPGQGLQFLFEYFSETQRNKGNFPGRFSGRQFSNSRSEMNVSTLELGDSALYLCASSLSKLTGELFFGEGSRLTVL.

The chain recombines TRBV5-1 with TRBJ2-1; D is possibly TRBD2 (6 bases). V was clipped by 0 bases and J by 10 bases, with 17 bases between them. The CDR3 has 15 residues. The germline V gene encodes CDR1 SGHRS and CDR2 YFSETQ. For the CDR3, the DNA is TGCGCCAGCAGCTTGGCCTTGAGGGACTTCAGCGAGCAGTTCTTC. Amino acids: CASSLALRDFSEQFF.

This clone was observed a single time. The chain uses TRBV5-1 and TRBJ1-6; weak D call: TRBD1 (6 bases). Trimming removed 1 base from V and 10 bases from J, with 15 bases in between. The V gene's germline CDR1 is SGHRS and CDR2 YFSETQ. There are 15 residues in the CDR3. DNA of the CDR3: TGCGCCAGCAGCTTGCGGACAGTGGGAGACTCACCCCTCCACTTT. Residues: CASSLRTVGDSPLHF.

V is TRBV2 and J is TRBJ2-3; 9 nucleotides match TRBD2. The CDR3 is 15 amino acids. The germline CDR1 and CDR2 sequences are SNHLY and FYNNEI. Trimming removed 3 bases from V and 5 bases from J; junction bases left unmatched: 6. The CDR3 protein is CASSDAGGVVDTQYF. The CDR3, as DNA: TGTGCCAGCAGTGATGCGGGGGGGGTTGTAGATACGCAGTATTTT.

There are a few counts of this clone. The chain links TRBV6-1 to TRBJ2-1; D gene ambiguous. Germline CDR1 reads MNHNS; CDR2 reads SASEGT. Trimming removed 8 bases from V and 7 bases from J, with 18 bases in between. The length of the CDR3 is 14 residues. CDR3 DNA: TGTGCCAGCGATCATAGGGCGAGTTATAATGAGCAGTTCTTC. It specifies CASDHRASYNEQFF.

The chain links TRBV29-1 to TRBJ2-7; 7 positions match TRBD1. The length of the CDR3 is 12 residues. V shed 6 bases and J 4 bases; nucleotides not matched to a gene: 6. The V gene's germline CDR1 is SQVTM and CDR2 ANQGSEA. The CDR3: CSVPGQTYEQYF. The CDR3 DNA follows: TGCAGCGTACCGGGACAGACGTACGAGCAGTACTTC.

Comment on this clone: A read error may produce the germline difference seen at one junction end. The rearrangement links TRBV4-1 to TRBJ2-7; TRBD1 agrees at 10 bases. The CDR3 length is 15 residues. CDR1 and CDR2 (germline): MGHRA, YSYEKL. The CDR3 is CVSREGGQGLHEQYF. CDR3 nucleotides: TGCGTCAGCAGGGAGGGGGGACAGGGGTTGCACGAGCAGTACTTC.

V gene TRBV5-1 combines with J gene TRBJ2-6, with unresolved D. This CDR3 region has 18 residues. The germline V gene has CDR1 SGHRS and CDR2 YFSETQ. V shed 0 bases and J shed 0 bases, with 13 bases lying between them. In nucleotides, the CDR3 is TGCGCCAGCAGCTTGGTGACTCCGCGGATCTCTGGGGCCAACGTCCTGACTTTC. Translation: CASSLVTPRISGANVLTF.

The chain uses TRBV10-1 and TRBJ2-3; D tentatively fits TRBD1 or TRBD2 (6 bases each). With 4 bases removed from V and 4 bases from J, the gap between germline ends came to 12 bases. CDR3 length: 14 amino acids. CDR1 and CDR2 (germline): WNHNN, SYGVQD (reference sequence). The CDR3 is CASSGRGRADTQYF. The CDR3 DNA sequence: TGCGCCAGCAGTGGACGGGGGCGGGCAGATACGCAGTATTTT.

This chain joins TRBV5-1 and TRBJ1-1, with D possibly being TRBD1 (5 bases). The germline V gene has CDR1 SGHRS and CDR2 YFSETQ. This CDR3 contains 14 residues. The ends were cut back, 5 bases at V and 2 bases at J, with 13 bases in the middle. DNA of the CDR3: TGCGCCAGCAGGCGGGGCATGGGAAACACTGAAGCTTTCTTT. Its translation: CASRRGMGNTEAFF.

This chain connects TRBV5-1 to TRBJ2-1; 10 nucleotides agree with TRBD2. CDR3 length: 14 amino acids. CDR1 and CDR2 (germline): SGHRS, YFSETQ. With V trimmed by 5 bases and J by 3 bases, 2 bases remained unmatched. CDR3 in amino acids: CASSTSGVYNEQFF. As DNA, the CDR3 is TGCGCCAGCAGTACTAGCGGGGTCTACAATGAGCAGTTCTTC.

This clone occurred once. The chain carries TRBV7-9 and TRBJ2-7, with TRBD1 matching 9 bases. CDR3 size: 14 residues. CDR1 and CDR2 from the germline V gene are SEHNR and FQNEAQ (reference sequence). V trimming: 5 bases; J trimming: 4 bases; junction bases outside the gene matches: 6. The CDR3, as DNA: TGTGCCAGCAGCGACACCGGGACAGGGTACGAGCAGTACTTC. Translating gives CASSDTGTGYEQYF.

This chain uses TRBV9 with TRBJ2-1; 7 bases are shared with TRBD1. Germline CDR1 is SGDLS and CDR2 is YYNGEE. The length of the CDR3 is 15 residues. V trimming: 4 bases; J trimming: 3 bases; junction bases outside the gene matches: 7. The CDR3: CASSPTDRNYNEQFF. CDR3 bases: TGTGCCAGCAGCCCAACGGACAGGAACTACAATGAGCAGTTCTTC.

The chain has TRBV25-1 and TRBJ2-7; D possibly corresponds to TRBD1 (6 bases). This CDR3 contains 16 residues. The germline V and J ends were trimmed by 4 bases and 2 bases, with 18 bases remaining between them. Germline V lookup: CDR1 MGHDK, CDR2 SYGVNS. CDR3 protein: CASSADDRWGTYEQYF. As DNA, the CDR3 is TGTGCCAGCAGTGCCGATGACAGGTGGGGCACCTACGAGCAGTACTTC.

This chain connects TRBV13 to TRBJ1-1; 7 bases agree with TRBD1. V shed 3 bases, J shed 4 bases, and the junction held 11 bases outside the gene matches. Germline V gene sequence: CDR1 PRHDT, CDR2 FYEKMQ (reference sequence). The CDR3 contains 16 residues. The CDR3 nucleotides read TGTGCCAGCAGCTTCCACAGGGGAGGGGTGGCCACTGAAGCTTTCTTT. Its protein is CASSFHRGGVATEAFF.

This sequence joins TRBV5-1 and TRBJ2-2, with D unresolved. The germline V and J ends were trimmed by 0 bases and 1 base, with 13 bases remaining between them. The CDR3 sequence is 17 residues long. CDR1 is SGHRS, CDR2 YFSETQ, per germline. CDR3 nucleotide sequence: TGCGCCAGCAGCTTGGTAGGTGGCCAGCAGAACACCGGGGAGCTGTTTTTT. Protein product: CASSLVGGQQNTGELFF.